The sequence of this T cell receptor beta chain was determined in a study of beta chain features in type 1 diabetes. CDR1 is LNHNV, CDR2 YYDKDF, per germline (reference sequence). V was shortened by 3 bases and J by 4 bases, with 9 bases between the two germline ends. This CDR3 has 13 amino acids. The single heparinised draw taken from each donor contained approximately 120 mL of blood on average. This clone was observed a handful of times. Isolated RNA was reverse transcribed in full, so expressed TCRB transcripts were sequenced. The method was immunoSEQ multiplex PCR; TCRdb's version includes in-frame clones alone and lacks a portion of them. Of 150,000 to 200,000 clones in the sample, less than 9.5% were seen once.

This chain connects TRBV15 to TRBJ1-2; perhaps TRBD1 as D (5 bases). Source material: central memory CD4+ T cells from blood. This sequence originates from a woman between 18 and 29 years old in good health. CDR3 protein: CATSSGHFYGYTF. CDR3 nucleotide sequence: TGTGCCACCAGCAGCGGACATTTCTATGGCTACACCTTC.